The 10 T cell receptor beta chains listed next were all sequenced from one sample in a study of blood T cell repertoires in COVID-19 (dated by TCRdb to about 2020). To prepare the library, the immunoSEQ multiplex PCR assay was applied. In its TCRdb copy, this immuneACCESS table keeps in-frame sequences only and misses some clones. Where compared with another copy, unresolved V genes explain less than half of these, and the others have no known cause. This sample has 50,000 to 65,000 clones in its table, and around two thirds of those were observed once. Jointly, the top ten make up approximately 51% of the sample. What was sequenced was PBMCs or T cells enriched from blood (not recorded which). The receptors come from a woman aged 55 to 70 who had been exposed to COVID-19.

V and J are TRBV9 and TRBJ1-5; perhaps TRBD1 as D (5 bases). CDR3 length: 15 amino acids. V dropped 0 bases and J dropped 3 bases, with 10 bases sitting between them. Germline V lookup: CDR1 SGDLS, CDR2 YYNGEE. This CDR3 is CASSVGEGYNQPQHF. The CDR3 nucleotides are TGTGCCAGCAGCGTAGGGGAGGGGTACAATCAGCCCCAGCATTTT.

The V gene is TRBV2, the J gene TRBJ2-2; 8 positions agree with TRBD1. The germline V gene has CDR1 SNHLY and CDR2 FYNNEI. The CDR3 runs to 14 residues. The J segment lost 4 bases and the V segment lost 6 bases, leaving 4 bases of the junction unmatched. CDR3 amino acids: CASRLDRGTGELFF. The DNA of the CDR3 is TGTGCCAGCAGACTAGACAGGGGCACCGGGGAGCTGTTTTTT.

The chain carries TRBV5-1 and TRBJ2-1; 10 bases align to TRBD2. CDR1 is SGHRS and CDR2 is YFSETQ in the germline V gene. The CDR3 contains 16 residues. V was clipped by 6 bases and J by 9 bases; unmatched bases: 15. In DNA, the CDR3 is TGCGCCAGCAAGGTCGTAAAGCGGGAGGGCCTAGGTGAGCAGTTCTTC. The encoded protein is CASKVVKREGLGEQFF.

V is TRBV28 and J is TRBJ2-2; unclear D gene. The CDR3 sequence is 19 residues long. Germline-derived CDR1 and CDR2 are MDHEN and SYDVKM. V lost 4 bases, J lost 1 base, and 22 bases lay in between. The CDR3 here is CASSSHRINSKGNTGELFF. CDR3 coding DNA: TGTGCCAGCAGTTCGCATCGGATTAACAGTAAAGGGAACACCGGGGAGCTGTTTTTT. Full variable domain (remainder filled in from reference TRBV28 and TRBJ2-2): DVKVTQSSRYLVKRTGEKVFLECVQDMDHENMFWYRQDPGLGLRLIYFSYDVKMKEKGDIPEGYSVSREKKERFSLILESASTNQTSMYLCASSSHRINSKGNTGELFFGEGSRLTVL.

DNA for the CDR3: TGTGCCAGCAGTTTACGGCGGGGCAGCGAGGAGACCCAGTACTTC. This gives the protein CASSLRRGSEETQYF. The V call is TRBV28, the J call TRBJ2-5; D perhaps matches TRBD2 (6 bases). Trimming removed 2 bases at V and 5 bases at J, with 15 bases between. The CDR3 runs to 15 residues. Germline V gene data show CDR1 as MDHEN and CDR2 as SYDVKM.

The chain is built from TRBV5-5 and TRBJ2-1, with a possible D match to TRBD2 (5 bases). Germline CDR1 reads SGHKS; CDR2 reads YYEKEE (reference sequence). The V end was cut by 3 bases, the J end by 15 bases, with 16 bases between. CDR3 length: 12 amino acids. The CDR3 coding sequence is TGTGCCAGCAGCTCCGGCCTCCGAGGGAGGTTCTTC. Residues: CASSSGLRGRFF.

This chain links TRBV28 with TRBJ1-1, with D hard to call. CDR3 length equals 13 residues. Germline CDR1 MDHEN, CDR2 SYDVKM. V was pared by 6 bases and J by 3 bases, with 11 bases between. CDR3 loop: CASRRRTYTEAFF. Here the CDR3 DNA reads TGTGCCAGCAGGCGGAGGACTTACACTGAAGCTTTCTTT.

The chain uses TRBV15 and TRBJ2-3; 9 nucleotides align to TRBD2. The CDR3 extends over 15 amino acids. Germline CDR1 and CDR2: LNHNV and YYDKDF (reference sequence). V trimming: 3 bases; J trimming: 2 bases; junction bases outside the gene matches: 3. Written as DNA, the CDR3 is TGTGCCACCAGCAGTAAGCGGGAGGCCACAGATACGCAGTATTTT. Amino acid sequence: CATSSKREATDTQYF.

V is TRBV5-3 and J is TRBJ2-5; 8 positions match TRBD2. TRBV5-3 is identified as an open reading frame with a role that is uncertain. This CDR3 is 16 amino acids long. The V gene end was trimmed by 0 bases and the J gene end by 0 bases; junction bases not matched to a gene: 4. CDR3 nucleotides: TGTGCCAGAAGCTTGGATCCTAGCGGGTACCAAGAGACCCAGTACTTC. Residues: CARSLDPSGYQETQYF.

V usage is TRBV29-1 and J usage is TRBJ1-1; TRBD1 matches at 8 bases. The junction had 8 bases not matched to a gene; V was cut back by 0 bases and J by 5 bases. The CDR3 runs 15 residues. The germline CDR1 and CDR2 sequences are SQVTM and ANQGSEA. CDR3 loop: CSVEDQDRGGTEAFF. Written as DNA, the CDR3 is TGCAGCGTTGAAGATCAAGACAGGGGTGGTACTGAAGCTTTCTTT.